This TCR beta chain was observed in a study of T cell responses to AZD1222 COVID-19 vaccine. The wider study: Some second doses came at about 4 weeks and others at about 12 weeks; these were pooled. General observations from the study: Dominant at 160-218 and 743-854, vaccine-associated CD4 TCRs also spanned spike.

The CDR3 is 14 residues long. V dropped 1 base and J dropped 7; count of bases not matched to a gene: 3. Looked up from germline, CDR1 is LGHNA and CDR2 is YNFKEQ. Data came from immunoSEQ multiplex PCR; TCRdb stores just in-frame clones and leaves some out. This table has some 120,000 clones, 88% appearing once. In its sample, this clone was seen once. Antigen specificity is unknown. This receptor was identified in an adult in good health. The sample here was peripheral blood, taken on day 0 of AZD1222 vaccination. The J gene is TRBJ1-4, the V gene TRBV4-2, with 7 bases matching TRBD1. CDR3 amino acids: CASSQGRQGEKLFF. CDR3 nucleotides: TGTGCCAGCAGCCAAGGACGACAGGGTGAAAAACTGTTTTTT.